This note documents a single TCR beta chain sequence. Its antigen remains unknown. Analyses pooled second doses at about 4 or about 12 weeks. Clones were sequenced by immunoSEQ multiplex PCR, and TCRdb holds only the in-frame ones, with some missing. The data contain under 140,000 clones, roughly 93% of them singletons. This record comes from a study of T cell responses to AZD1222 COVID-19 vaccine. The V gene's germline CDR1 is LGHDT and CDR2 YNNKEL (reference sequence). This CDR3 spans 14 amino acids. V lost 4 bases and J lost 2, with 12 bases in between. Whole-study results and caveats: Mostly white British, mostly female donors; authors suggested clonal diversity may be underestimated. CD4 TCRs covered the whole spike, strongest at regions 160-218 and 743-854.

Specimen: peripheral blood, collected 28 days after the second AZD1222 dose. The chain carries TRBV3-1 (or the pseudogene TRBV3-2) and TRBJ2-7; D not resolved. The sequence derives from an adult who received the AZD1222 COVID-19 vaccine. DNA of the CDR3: TGTGCCAGCAGCCTAAGAAGCAGGCCCTACGAGCAGTACTTC. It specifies CASSLRSRPYEQYF.